Below, 14 T cell receptor beta chains from the same sample are listed, as sequenced in a study of control samples from healthy donors and cancer patients. Clones were read by immunoSEQ multiplex PCR, and TCRdb kept only the in-frame ones, dropping some. The data hold about 92,000 clones, with 82% observed a single time. The sample comprised blood. The receptors come from a woman aged 55-70 years in good health.

The rearrangement joins TRBV18 to TRBJ2-5; D remains unclear. The CDR3 runs 14 residues. The V end lost 3 bases, the J end lost 4 bases, and 12 bases lay between the germline ends. Germline V gene data show CDR1 as KGHSH and CDR2 as LQKENI. The CDR3 nucleotides read TGTGCCAGCTCACCGGTTGGCAGGAGAGAGACCCAGTACTTC. Translating it yields CASSPVGRRETQYF.

This chain connects TRBV12-3 or TRBV12-4 to TRBJ1-1; D might be TRBD1 (6 bases). V lost 6 bases and J 3 bases, leaving 8 bases between the germline ends. The CDR3 contains 12 residues. The CDR3 spells CASSGQYTEAFF. CDR3 DNA sequence: TGTGCCAGCAGCGGACAGTACACTGAAGCTTTCTTT.

The chain links TRBV10-1 to TRBJ2-5; D ambiguous. Per the germline V gene, CDR1 is WNHNN and CDR2 is SYGVQD (reference sequence). This CDR3 has 11 residues. V lost 3 bases to trimming and J lost 5 bases, with 4 bases between them. The CDR3 DNA follows: TGCGCCAGCAGTGATGAGGAGACCCAGTACTTC. Its protein is CASSDEETQYF.

The rearrangement joins TRBV5-1 to TRBJ2-7, with TRBD1 identical over 9 bases. The CDR3 totals 15 residues. Germline loops: CDR1 SGHRS, CDR2 YFSETQ. V was pared by 0 bases and J by 5 bases, with 6 bases of the junction left unmatched. CDR3 sequence: CASSLDTGGVNEQYF. The CDR3 region has the DNA TGCGCCAGCAGCTTGGACACAGGGGGCGTCAACGAGCAGTACTTC. Full variable domain (rest looked up from reference TRBV5-1 and TRBJ2-7): KAGVTQTPRYLIKTRGQQVTLSCSPISGHRSVSWYQQTPGQGLQFLFEYFSETQRNKGNFPGRFSGRQFSNSRSEMNVSTLELGDSALYLCASSLDTGGVNEQYFGPGTRLTVT.

This chain uses TRBV29-1 with TRBJ2-5; a possible D gene is TRBD1 (5 bases). From germline, CDR1 is SQVTM and CDR2 ANQGSEA. V was shortened by 8 bases and J by 4 bases, with 14 bases between the two germline ends. This CDR3 is 12 amino acids long. CDR3 region: CSFQGERETQYF. In nucleotides, the CDR3 is TGCAGCTTTCAAGGGGAAAGAGAGACCCAGTACTTC.

The chain couples TRBV2 to TRBJ2-5; D may match TRBD1 or TRBD2 (5 bases each). Trimming removed 11 bases from V and 5 bases from J, with 24 bases in between. Germline loops: CDR1 SNHLY, CDR2 FYNNEI. The CDR3 extends over 15 amino acids. CDR3 sequence reads: CAVRKDRLSGETQYF. CDR3 in DNA: TGTGCCGTAAGAAAAGACAGACTGAGCGGCGAGACCCAGTACTTC. The full variable domain, completed using reference TRBV2 and TRBJ2-5, is EPEVTQTPSHQVTQMGQEVILRCVPISNHLYFYWYRQILGQKVEFLVSFYNNEISEKSEIFDDQFSVERPDGSNFTLKIRSTKLEDSAMYFCAVRKDRLSGETQYFGPGTRLLVL.

This chain connects TRBV27 to TRBJ1-1, with 9 positions matching TRBD1. The ends lost 8 bases at V and 6 bases at J; junction bases unmatched: 7. This CDR3 has 13 residues. The germline CDR1 and CDR2 sequences are MNHEY and SMNVEV (reference sequence). CDR3 loop: CASGGQGTAEAFF. The CDR3 DNA is TGTGCCAGCGGAGGACAGGGGACGGCTGAAGCTTTCTTT.

This chain joins TRBV24-1 and TRBJ2-1, with 9 bases fitting TRBD1. Germline CDR1 KGHDR, CDR2 SFDVKD. The junction had 10 bases not matched to a gene; V was cut back by 0 bases and J by 8 bases. The CDR3 sequence is 17 residues long. As DNA, the CDR3 is TGTGCCACCAGTGATTTGCTGGTGACAGGGGGTATGGATGAGCAGTTCTTC. Its translation: CATSDLLVTGGMDEQFF.

V gene TRBV6-6 combines with J gene TRBJ1-5, with D possibly TRBD1 on 6 matching bases. V lost 6 bases and J 6 bases, leaving 15 bases between the germline ends. From germline, CDR1 is MNHNY and CDR2 SVGAGI (reference sequence). The CDR3 has 14 residues. CDR3 sequence: CASSPGAGSQPQHF. As DNA, the CDR3 is TGTGCCAGCAGCCCAGGGGCGGGGAGTCAGCCCCAGCATTTT.

The CDR3 bases are TGTGCCAGTAGCTGGCGGGGGCAAGAGACCCAGTACTTC. Translated, it gives CASSWRGQETQYF. This rearrangement joins TRBV19 to TRBJ2-5; 7 bases are a match to TRBD2. V lost 6 bases, J lost 2 bases, and 3 bases stayed unmatched. The germline gives CDR1 LNHDA, CDR2 SQIVND (reference sequence). The CDR3 consists of 13 residues. Filled out from reference TRBV19 and TRBJ2-5, the complete variable domain reads DGGITQSPKYLFRKEGQNVTLSCEQNLNHDAMYWYRQDPGQGLRLIYYSQIVNDFQKGDIAEGYSVSREKKESFPLTVTSAQKNPTAFYLCASSWRGQETQYFGPGTRLLVL.

This sequence joins TRBV19 and TRBJ2-3; possibly TRBD2 for D (6 bases). Trimming pared 6 bases from V and 1 base from J, leaving 14 bases between. Germline V CDR1 and CDR2: LNHDA, SQIVND (reference sequence). The CDR3 loop spans 15 amino acids. CDR3 sequence: CASSGDSRRTDTQYF. As DNA, the CDR3 is TGTGCCAGTAGCGGGGACTCCCGCCGCACAGATACGCAGTATTTT.

This clone was counted a single time. The genes are TRBV7-2 and TRBJ2-2; 11 positions agree with TRBD2. Germline CDR1 SGHTA, CDR2 FQGNSA. The ends lost 5 bases at V and 1 base at J; junction bases unmatched: 12. The CDR3 runs 19 residues. CDR3 protein: CASSQGWFGLAGNTGELFF. The CDR3 DNA is TGTGCCAGCAGCCAAGGGTGGTTTGGACTAGCGGGGAACACCGGGGAGCTGTTTTTT.

V gene TRBV19 combines with J gene TRBJ2-2; 14 bases fit TRBD2. The CDR3 has 20 residues. The ends lost 7 bases at V and 0 bases at J; junction bases unmatched: 13. Germline V gives CDR1 LNHDA, CDR2 SQIVND (reference sequence). The CDR3 reads CASTPRGLAGGIANTGELFF. Here the CDR3 DNA reads TGTGCCAGTACCCCGCGTGGACTAGCGGGGGGAATCGCGAACACCGGGGAGCTGTTTTTT.

The chain has TRBV7-2 and TRBJ1-1; D remains unclear. This CDR3 is built from 13 residues. Germline V gene sequence: CDR1 SGHTA, CDR2 FQGNSA. The V end was cut by 5 bases, the J end by 3 bases, with 10 bases between. CDR3 in amino acids: CASSLDPDTEAFF. For the CDR3, the DNA is TGTGCCAGCAGCCTCGACCCCGACACTGAAGCTTTCTTT. The variable domain in full, completed from reference TRBV7-2 and TRBJ1-1, reads GAGVSQSPSNKVTEKGKDVELRCDPISGHTALYWYRQSLGQGLEFLIYFQGNSAPDKSGLPSDRFSAERTGGSVSTLTIQRTQQEDSAVYLCASSLDPDTEAFFGQGTRLTVV.